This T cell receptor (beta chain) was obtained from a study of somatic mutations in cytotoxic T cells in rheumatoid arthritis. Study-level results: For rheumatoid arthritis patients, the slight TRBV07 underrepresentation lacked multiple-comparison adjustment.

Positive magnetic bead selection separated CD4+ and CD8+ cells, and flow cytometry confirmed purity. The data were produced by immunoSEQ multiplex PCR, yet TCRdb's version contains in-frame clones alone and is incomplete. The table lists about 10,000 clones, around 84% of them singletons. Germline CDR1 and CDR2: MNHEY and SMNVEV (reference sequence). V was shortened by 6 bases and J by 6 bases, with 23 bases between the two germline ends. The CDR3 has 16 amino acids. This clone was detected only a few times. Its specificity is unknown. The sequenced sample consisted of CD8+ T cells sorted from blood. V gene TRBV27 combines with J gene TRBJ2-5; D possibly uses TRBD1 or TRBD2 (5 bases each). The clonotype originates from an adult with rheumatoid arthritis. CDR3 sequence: CASSQPRGDARKTQYF. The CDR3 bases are TGTGCCAGCAGCCAACCCCGGGGCGACGCTAGGAAGACCCAGTACTTC.